This TCR beta chain derives from a study of prognosis after radiotherapy for stage I lung cancer. Background on the study: The roughly 12 male and six or seven female patients were aged about 50 to 85, median about 70 years.

This clonotype was recorded at least ten times. Its antigen is still unknown. The CDR3 sequence is 18 residues long. V was trimmed by 1 base and J by 6 bases, leaving 19 bases between them. Germline-derived CDR1 and CDR2 are LGHDT and YNNKEL (reference sequence). Starting from genomic DNA, TCR beta CDR3 was amplified through two-round multiplex PCR. Gene-specific primers for each TRBV and TRBJ gene drove first-round PCR. TCRdb re-derived calls from the multiplex PCR reads in MiXCR, one entry per CDR3 protein. The top ten hold 30% to 35% of the sample, which has around 19,000 distinct CDR3 sequences, approximately 50% seen once. Findings and limits, study-wide: It was in patients who developed distant metastases that Shannon entropy after stereotactic body radiation therapy was lower.

The material sequenced was PBMCs, taken before or after stereotactic body radiation therapy (not recorded which). The chain is built from TRBV3-1 and TRBJ1-6; tentatively, D is TRBD1 (5 bases). The TCR was taken from a donor of 50 years or more with non-small cell lung cancer. For the CDR3, the DNA is TGTGCCAGCAGCCAAGGGTCAGTATTGGCAGGGTCTAATTCACCCCTCCACTTT. Translating it yields CASSQGSVLAGSNSPLHF.